Below are 18 T cell receptor beta chains sequenced from a single sample in a study of human T cells and chemical hapten exposure. TCRdb reanalysed the RACE reads using MiXCR and keeps one entry per CDR3 protein. Altogether more than 80,000 distinct CDR3 sequences are present, 7.5% to 9% being singletons, with the ten largest covering roughly 1.5%. Time point described: patch test 1, 2 weeks after DPC sensitization. Treatment here: therapeutic diphenylcyclopropenone sensitization with weekly scalp DPC. Here the sequenced sample was whole blood, taken in connection with sensitization to the hapten diphenylcyclopropenone (DPC). Source of these receptors: a young woman with alopecia areata. Some clones in this sample may be carry-over from other donors' samples.

The V and J genes are TRBV2 and TRBJ1-2; weak D call: TRBD1 (5 bases). Trimming took 2 bases from V and 7 from J, leaving 17 bases between them. The CDR3 is 15 residues long. Germline V lookup: CDR1 SNHLY, CDR2 FYNNEI. The chain's CDR3 is CASSETWGRESGYTF. The CDR3, as DNA: TGTGCCAGCAGTGAAACCTGGGGCAGGGAATCTGGCTACACCTTC.

This clonotype showed up many times. The chain employs TRBV7-2 and TRBJ1-2; 8 nucleotides align to TRBD1. J gave up 3 bases and V 5 bases, and 8 bases lay outside the gene matches. CDR3 length: 15 residues. Germline V gives CDR1 SGHTA, CDR2 FQGNSA. The chain's CDR3 is CASSMGQVLYYGYTF. The CDR3 DNA follows: TGTGCCAGCAGCATGGGACAGGTCCTTTACTATGGCTACACCTTC.

This clonotype has a handful of counts. V and J are TRBV9 and TRBJ2-1, with D possibly TRBD2 on 5 matching bases. CDR3 length: 14 residues. Germline loops: CDR1 SGDLS, CDR2 YYNGEE. V was trimmed by 3 bases and J by 5 bases, leaving 12 bases between them. In DNA form, the CDR3 reads TGTGCCAGCAGCGCCAGAGGGTCCCACAATGAGCAGTTCTTC. Its translation: CASSARGSHNEQFF.

This clonotype has a count of ten or more. J is TRBJ2-2 and V is TRBV12-3 or TRBV12-4; D is perhaps TRBD1 (6 bases). The V and J ends lost 6 bases and 7 bases respectively, with 15 bases between them. This CDR3 is 14 amino acids long. The CDR3: CASRLGLDSGELFF. The DNA of the CDR3 is TGTGCCAGCAGGCTTGGACTGGACAGCGGGGAGCTGTTTTTT.

This clonotype was seen many times. The chain recombines TRBV3-1 with TRBJ2-2; no firm D call. The CDR3 is 16 residues long. With 1 base removed from V and 2 bases from J, the gap between germline ends came to 11 bases. Germline V CDR1 and CDR2: LGHDT, YNNKEL (reference sequence). The CDR3 region is CASSQARLLNTGELFF. The DNA for the CDR3 is TGTGCCAGCAGCCAAGCTCGTCTCCTTAACACCGGGGAGCTGTTTTTT.

This chain connects TRBV6-1 to TRBJ1-2; 7 bases are a match to TRBD1. CDR3 length equals 16 residues. Per germline, CDR1 MNHNS and CDR2 SASEGT. The V segment lost 3 bases and the J segment 8 bases; nucleotides outside the gene matches: 15. CDR3 amino acids: CASSDHIDREVEGYTF. The CDR3 nucleotides are TGTGCCAGCAGTGACCACATCGACAGGGAGGTTGAGGGCTACACCTTC.

This clonotype was detected only a few times. This rearrangement joins TRBV7-2 to TRBJ2-7; maybe TRBD2 (5 bases). The germline gives CDR1 SGHTA, CDR2 FQGNSA. Trimming shortened V by 1 base and J by 9 bases, and 10 bases separated the two germline ends. The CDR3 totals 12 residues. CDR3 nucleotide sequence: TGTGCCAGCAGCTTAGACCGGGGAACGCAGTACTTC. This encodes CASSLDRGTQYF.

This clonotype was counted at least ten times. This chain joins TRBV7-2 and TRBJ2-3; 10 bases align to TRBD1. Trimming cost V 5 bases and J 4 bases; bases outside gene matches: 0. Per germline, CDR1 SGHTA and CDR2 FQGNSA. The CDR3 runs to 13 residues. CDR3 bases: TGTGCCAGCAGCGACAGGGGGCCAGATACGCAGTATTTT. It translates to CASSDRGPDTQYF.

This clonotype was seen only a few times. This sequence may be a read error, since a much larger clone differs from it by one base. The rearrangement joins TRBV3-1 to TRBJ2-7; the D gene is possibly TRBD1 (5 bases). The CDR3 is 13 amino acids. The germline CDR1 and CDR2 sequences are LGHDT and YNNKEL (reference sequence). V was clipped by 4 bases and J by 5 bases, with 12 bases between them. This CDR3 is CASSPDRPDEQYF. CDR3 nucleotide sequence: TGTGCCAGCAGCCCTGACAGACCCGACGAGCAGTACTTC.

The chain is built from TRBV7-3 and TRBJ2-1, with a possible D match to TRBD2 (6 bases). CDR1 is SGHTA, CDR2 FQGTGA, per germline. Trimming stripped 5 bases from V and 3 bases from J, with 14 bases between. The CDR3 is 15 residues long. The CDR3 is CASSPATGDYNEQFF. DNA of the CDR3: TGTGCCAGCAGCCCCGCAACGGGGGACTACAATGAGCAGTTCTTC.

This clonotype was seen repeatedly, ten times or more. The chain uses TRBV7-3 and TRBJ2-1; tentatively, D is TRBD1 or TRBD2 (6 bases each). The germline V gene encodes CDR1 SGHTA and CDR2 FQGTGA. The CDR3 is 15 amino acids. Trimming cost V 5 bases and J 5 bases, with 16 bases left between them. Here the CDR3 DNA reads TGTGCCAGCAGCCTAGAATGGGGGGCCCACAATGAGCAGTTCTTC. Amino acid sequence: CASSLEWGAHNEQFF.

Only a few counts were recorded for this clonotype. The rearrangement links TRBV30 to TRBJ1-5; D unclear. Trimming removed 0 bases from V and 0 bases from J, with 3 bases in between. The CDR3 has 13 residues. Germline V CDR1 and CDR2: GTSNPN, SVGIG (reference sequence). The CDR3 loop is CAWSVDSNQPQHF. Written as DNA, the CDR3 is TGTGCCTGGAGTGTGGATAGCAATCAGCCCCAGCATTTT.

Worth noting for this clonotype: This could be a read error, since a much larger clone is one nucleotide away. This chain uses TRBV21-1 with TRBJ1-5. TRBV21-1 is shown as a pseudogene. CDR3 length: 18 amino acids. The CDR3 bases are TGTGCCAGCAACAAAGCGACCCCAGGTACGGGTCGGAATCAGCCCCAGCATTTT. It specifies CASNKATPGTGRNQPQHF.

This clonotype was seen a handful of times. The chain has TRBV7-2 and TRBJ2-3, with TRBD2 identical over 9 bases. After removal of 0 bases from V and 1 base from J, the junction contained 5 bases not matched to a gene. CDR1 and CDR2 (germline): SGHTA, FQGNSA. The CDR3 sequence is 17 residues long. The CDR3 nucleotides read TGTGCCAGCAGCTTAGCTTCCGGCGGGGGGGGCACAGATACGCAGTATTTT. Translating gives CASSLASGGGGTDTQYF.

This clonotype was found many times. The rearrangement uses TRBV12-3 or TRBV12-4 and TRBJ2-7; D is uncertain. The CDR3 consists of 17 residues. V lost 3 bases, J lost 6 bases, and 24 bases lay in between. The CDR3 region has the DNA TGTGCCAGCAGTTTCTTCTCCCTCCCGGACGGACGGTTCGAGCAGTACTTC. Protein sequence: CASSFFSLPDGRFEQYF.

This chain uses TRBV5-1 with TRBJ1-1; possibly TRBD1 for D (5 bases). The germline V gene encodes CDR1 SGHRS and CDR2 YFSETQ. The V end lost 4 bases, the J end lost 4 bases, and 11 bases lay between the germline ends. The CDR3 is 13 amino acids. This CDR3 reads CASSNTGSTEAFF. In DNA, the CDR3 is TGCGCCAGCAGCAATACAGGTTCCACTGAAGCTTTCTTT. Drawing the rest from reference TRBV5-1 and TRBJ1-1, the complete variable domain is KAGVTQTPRYLIKTRGQQVTLSCSPISGHRSVSWYQQTPGQGLQFLFEYFSETQRNKGNFPGRFSGRQFSNSRSEMNVSTLELGDSALYLCASSNTGSTEAFFGQGTRLTVV.

This clonotype was detected a few times. This chain connects TRBV6-1 to TRBJ2-7; D may be TRBD1 (6 bases). Looked up from germline, CDR1 is MNHNS and CDR2 is SASEGT. Trimming left V 4 bases short and J 3 bases short, with 16 bases between. The CDR3 has 15 amino acids. The CDR3 DNA sequence: TGTGCCAGCAGTGGGAGCCTGACAGGAGGCTACGAGCAGTACTTC. Its protein product is CASSGSLTGGYEQYF.

This clonotype came up many times. The J gene is TRBJ2-3, the V gene TRBV28; TRBD1 is a possible D gene (7 bases). V was shortened by 8 bases and J by 2 bases, with 20 bases between the two germline ends. There are 16 residues in the CDR3. Germline loops: CDR1 MDHEN, CDR2 SYDVKM. This CDR3 is CASQIRGAVHTDTQYF. In DNA form, the CDR3 reads TGTGCCAGCCAGATCAGGGGGGCGGTGCACACAGATACGCAGTATTTT. Together with reference TRBV28 and TRBJ2-3, the CDR3 gives the full variable domain: DVKVTQSSRYLVKRTGEKVFLECVQDMDHENMFWYRQDPGLGLRLIYFSYDVKMKEKGDIPEGYSVSREKKERFSLILESASTNQTSMYLCASQIRGAVHTDTQYFGPGTRLTVL.